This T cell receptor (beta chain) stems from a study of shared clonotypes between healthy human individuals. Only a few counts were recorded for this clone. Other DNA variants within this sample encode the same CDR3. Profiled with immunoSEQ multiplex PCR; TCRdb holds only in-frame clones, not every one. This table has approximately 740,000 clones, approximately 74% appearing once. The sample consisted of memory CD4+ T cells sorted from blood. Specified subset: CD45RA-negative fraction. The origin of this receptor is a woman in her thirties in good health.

Here the CDR3 DNA reads TGTGCCAGCAGTGCCCAGATAAACTATGGCTACACCTTC. The encoded protein is CASSAQINYGYTF. The chain couples TRBV6-1 to TRBJ1-2, with no clear D. Germline values: CDR1 MNHNS, CDR2 SASEGT. The CDR3 contains 13 residues. Trimming removed 4 bases from V and 2 bases from J, with 8 bases in between.